Below, 2 T cell receptor beta chains from the same sample are listed, as sequenced in a study of cytomegalovirus exposure and HLA in healthy donors listed by TCRdb under 2017. Libraries came from the immunoSEQ multiplex PCR assay. A mixture of 60 forward primers for TCR Vbeta segments and 13 reverse primers for TCR Jbeta segments was used in the multiplex PCR. TCRdb limited this immuneACCESS table to in-frame rearrangements with V and J called. A share of clones is missing; checked studies link under half to unresolved V genes, and the rest is unexplained. The sample table holds 68,000 or so clones. The ten biggest clones cover 6.5% to 8.5% of the sample. Sequenced material: PBMCs. These receptors all stem from a female donor in good health and CMV-seropositive.

The chain is built from TRBV5-1 and TRBJ2-3; D might be TRBD2 (5 bases). CDR3 length: 15 amino acids. CDR1 and CDR2 (germline): SGHRS, YFSETQ. Trimming removed 1 base at V and 3 bases at J, with 12 bases between. CDR3 in amino acids: CASSLTSSGTDTQYF. The CDR3 nucleotides read TGCGCCAGCAGCTTGACTAGTTCCGGAACAGATACGCAGTATTTT.

The chain uses TRBV5-4 and TRBJ1-2; maybe TRBD1 (6 bases). Germline V lookup: CDR1 SGHNT, CDR2 YYREEE (reference sequence). This CDR3 is built from 13 residues. Trimming shortened V by 3 bases and J by 4 bases, and 10 bases separated the two germline ends. CDR3 protein: CASSSTQGYGYTF. CDR3 DNA sequence: TGTGCCAGCAGCTCAACACAGGGCTATGGCTACACCTTC.